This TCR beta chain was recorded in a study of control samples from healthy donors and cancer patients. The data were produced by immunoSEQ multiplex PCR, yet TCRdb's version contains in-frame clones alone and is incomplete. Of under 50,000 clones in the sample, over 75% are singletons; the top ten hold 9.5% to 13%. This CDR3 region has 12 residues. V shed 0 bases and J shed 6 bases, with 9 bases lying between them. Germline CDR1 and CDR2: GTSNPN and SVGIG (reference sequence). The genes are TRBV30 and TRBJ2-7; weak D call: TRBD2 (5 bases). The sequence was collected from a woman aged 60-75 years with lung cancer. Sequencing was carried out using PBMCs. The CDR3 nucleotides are TGTGCCTGGAGTGTACGAGGGATCGAGCAGTACTTC. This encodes CAWSVRGIEQYF.